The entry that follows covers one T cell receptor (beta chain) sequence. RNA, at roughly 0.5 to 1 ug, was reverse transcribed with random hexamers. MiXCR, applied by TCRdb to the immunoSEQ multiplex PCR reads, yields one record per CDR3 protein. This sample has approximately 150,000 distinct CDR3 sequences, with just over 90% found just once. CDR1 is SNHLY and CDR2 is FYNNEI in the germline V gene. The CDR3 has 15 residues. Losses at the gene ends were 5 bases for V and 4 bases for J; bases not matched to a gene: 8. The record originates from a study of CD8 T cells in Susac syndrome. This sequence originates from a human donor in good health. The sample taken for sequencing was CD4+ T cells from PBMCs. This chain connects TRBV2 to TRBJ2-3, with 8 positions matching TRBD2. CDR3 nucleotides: TGTGCCAGCAGTTGGAATAGCGGGGAATCAGATACGCAGTATTTT. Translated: CASSWNSGESDTQYF.